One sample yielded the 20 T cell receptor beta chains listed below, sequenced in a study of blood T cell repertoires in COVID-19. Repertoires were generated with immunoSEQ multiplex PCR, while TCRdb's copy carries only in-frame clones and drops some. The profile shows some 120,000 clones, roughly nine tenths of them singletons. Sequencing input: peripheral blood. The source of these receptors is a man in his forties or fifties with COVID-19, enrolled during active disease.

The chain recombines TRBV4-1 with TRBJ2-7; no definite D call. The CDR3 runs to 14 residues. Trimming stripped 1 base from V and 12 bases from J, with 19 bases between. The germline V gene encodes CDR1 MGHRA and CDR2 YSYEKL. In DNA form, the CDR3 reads TGCGCCAGCAGCCAAGGTACAGACCAACCCCCTGGGTACTTC. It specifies CASSQGTDQPPGYF.

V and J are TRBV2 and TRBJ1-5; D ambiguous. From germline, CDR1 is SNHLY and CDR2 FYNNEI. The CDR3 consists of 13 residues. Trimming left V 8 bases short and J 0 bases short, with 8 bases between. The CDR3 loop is CASEQDSNQPQHF. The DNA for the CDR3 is TGTGCCAGCGAACAAGATAGCAATCAGCCCCAGCATTTT.

CDR3 DNA sequence: TGTGCCTGGAGTGGTGCAGGTGCTCCCTCCTACGAGCAGTACTTC. Protein sequence: CAWSGAGAPSYEQYF. The gene calls are TRBV30 and TRBJ2-7; D not resolved. With 1 base removed from V and 0 bases from J, the gap between germline ends came to 13 bases. Germline assignment: CDR1 GTSNPN and CDR2 SVGIG (reference sequence). This CDR3 has 15 amino acids. The full variable domain, rest sourced from reference TRBV30 and TRBJ2-7, is SQTIHQWPATLVQPVGSPLSLECTVEGTSNPNLYWYRQAAGRGLQLLFYSVGIGQISSEVPQNLSASRPQDRQFILSSKKLLLSDSGFYLCAWSGAGAPSYEQYFGPGTRLTVT.

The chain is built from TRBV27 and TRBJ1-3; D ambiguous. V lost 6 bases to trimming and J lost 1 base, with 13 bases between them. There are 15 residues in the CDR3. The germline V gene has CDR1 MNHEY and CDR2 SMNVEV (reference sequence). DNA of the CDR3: TGTGCCAGCAGATCCCTAGAGGCTTCTGGAAACACCATATATTTT. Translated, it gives CASRSLEASGNTIYF.

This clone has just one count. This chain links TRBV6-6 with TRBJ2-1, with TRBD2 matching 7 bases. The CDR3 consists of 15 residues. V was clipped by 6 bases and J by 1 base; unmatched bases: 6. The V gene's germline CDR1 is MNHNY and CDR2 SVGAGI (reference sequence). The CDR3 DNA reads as TGTGCCAGCAGCCGCCCAGCGGGATCCTACAATGAGCAGTTCTTC. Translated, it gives CASSRPAGSYNEQFF.

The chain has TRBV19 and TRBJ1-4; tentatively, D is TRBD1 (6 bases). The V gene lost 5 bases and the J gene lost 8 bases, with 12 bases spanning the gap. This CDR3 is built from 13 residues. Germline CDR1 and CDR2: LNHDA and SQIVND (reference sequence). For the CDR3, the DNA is TGTGCCAGTAGTGGTCAGGGGAAGGAAAAACTGTTTTTT. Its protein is CASSGQGKEKLFF.

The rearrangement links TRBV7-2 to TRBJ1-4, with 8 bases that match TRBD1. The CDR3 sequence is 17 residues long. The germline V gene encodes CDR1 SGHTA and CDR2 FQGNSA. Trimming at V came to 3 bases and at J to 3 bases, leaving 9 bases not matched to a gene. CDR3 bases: TGTGCCAGCAGCTTGTTAGGGCAGGGGGCCCCTAATGAAAAACTGTTTTTT. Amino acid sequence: CASSLLGQGAPNEKLFF.

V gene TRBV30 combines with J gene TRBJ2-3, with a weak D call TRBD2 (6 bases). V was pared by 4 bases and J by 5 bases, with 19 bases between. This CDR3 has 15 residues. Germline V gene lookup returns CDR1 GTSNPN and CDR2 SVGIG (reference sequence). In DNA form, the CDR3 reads TGTGCCTGGACCCTAGGTGGAGGGTCCGGAGATACGCAGTATTTT. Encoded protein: CAWTLGGGSGDTQYF.

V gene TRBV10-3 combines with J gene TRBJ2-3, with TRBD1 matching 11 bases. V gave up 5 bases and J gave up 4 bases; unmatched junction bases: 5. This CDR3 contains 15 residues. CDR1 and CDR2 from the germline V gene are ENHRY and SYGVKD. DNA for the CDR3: TGTGCCATCAGTCCGGGACAGGGGGACGCAGATACGCAGTATTTT. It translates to CAISPGQGDADTQYF.

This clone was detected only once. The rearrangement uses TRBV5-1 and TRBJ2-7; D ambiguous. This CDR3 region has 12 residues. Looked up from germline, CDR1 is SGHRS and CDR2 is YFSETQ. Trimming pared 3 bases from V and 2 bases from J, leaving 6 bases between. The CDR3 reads CASSSEPYEQYF. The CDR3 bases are TGCGCCAGCAGCTCGGAGCCCTACGAGCAGTACTTC.

The DNA for the CDR3 is TGTGCCACCAGTGAGTCAGGGGCCCAAGAGACCCAGTACTTC. This encodes CATSESGAQETQYF. The V call is TRBV24-1, the J call TRBJ2-5; possibly TRBD1 for D (6 bases). This CDR3 has 14 amino acids. Trimming left V 4 bases short and J 1 base short, with 9 bases between. Germline CDR1 is KGHDR and CDR2 is SFDVKD.

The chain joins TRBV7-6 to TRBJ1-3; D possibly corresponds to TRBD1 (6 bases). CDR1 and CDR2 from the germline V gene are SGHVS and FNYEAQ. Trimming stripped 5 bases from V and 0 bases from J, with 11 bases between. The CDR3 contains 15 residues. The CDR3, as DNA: TGTGCCAGCAGCCCCGGACAGAGCTCTGGAAACACCATATATTTT. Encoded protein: CASSPGQSSGNTIYF.

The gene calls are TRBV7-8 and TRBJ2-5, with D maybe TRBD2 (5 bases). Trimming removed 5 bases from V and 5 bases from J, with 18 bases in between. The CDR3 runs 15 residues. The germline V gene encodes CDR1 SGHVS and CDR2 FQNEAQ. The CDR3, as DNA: TGTGCCAGCAGCAAACGGGATTTCGAAGGGGAGACCCAGTACTTC. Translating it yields CASSKRDFEGETQYF.

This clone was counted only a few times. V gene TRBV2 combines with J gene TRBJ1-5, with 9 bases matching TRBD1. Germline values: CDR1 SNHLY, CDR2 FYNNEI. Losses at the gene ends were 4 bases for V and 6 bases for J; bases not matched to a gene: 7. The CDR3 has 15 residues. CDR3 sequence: CASSGPGQGIQPQHF. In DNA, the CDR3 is TGTGCCAGCAGTGGACCGGGACAGGGTATTCAGCCCCAGCATTTT.

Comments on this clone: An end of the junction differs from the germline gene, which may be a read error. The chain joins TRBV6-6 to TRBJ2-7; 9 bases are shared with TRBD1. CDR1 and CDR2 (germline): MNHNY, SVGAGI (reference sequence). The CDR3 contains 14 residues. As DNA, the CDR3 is TGTGCCAGCAGTTGGGACAGGGACTCCGACGAGCAGTACTTC. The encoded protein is CASSWDRDSDEQYF.

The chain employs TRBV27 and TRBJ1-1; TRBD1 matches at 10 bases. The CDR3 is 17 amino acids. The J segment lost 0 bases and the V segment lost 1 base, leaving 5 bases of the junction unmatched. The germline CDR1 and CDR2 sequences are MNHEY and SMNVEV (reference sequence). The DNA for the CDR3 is TGTGCCAGCAGTTTATACCGGACAGGGGGGATGAACACTGAAGCTTTCTTT. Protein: CASSLYRTGGMNTEAFF.

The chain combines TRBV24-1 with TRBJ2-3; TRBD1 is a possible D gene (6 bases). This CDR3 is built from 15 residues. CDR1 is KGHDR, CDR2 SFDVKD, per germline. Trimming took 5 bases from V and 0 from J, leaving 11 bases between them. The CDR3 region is CATSGGGSSTDTQYF. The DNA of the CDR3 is TGTGCCACCAGTGGAGGGGGTTCTAGCACAGATACGCAGTATTTT.

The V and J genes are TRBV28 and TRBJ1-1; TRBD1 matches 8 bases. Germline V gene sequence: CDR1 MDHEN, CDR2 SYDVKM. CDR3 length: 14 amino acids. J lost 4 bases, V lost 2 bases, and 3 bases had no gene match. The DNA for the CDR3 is TGTGCCAGCAGTTTACCACAGGGGGGCACTGAAGCTTTCTTT. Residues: CASSLPQGGTEAFF. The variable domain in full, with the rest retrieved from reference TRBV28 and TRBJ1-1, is DVKVTQSSRYLVKRTGEKVFLECVQDMDHENMFWYRQDPGLGLRLIYFSYDVKMKEKGDIPEGYSVSREKKERFSLILESASTNQTSMYLCASSLPQGGTEAFFGQGTRLTVV.

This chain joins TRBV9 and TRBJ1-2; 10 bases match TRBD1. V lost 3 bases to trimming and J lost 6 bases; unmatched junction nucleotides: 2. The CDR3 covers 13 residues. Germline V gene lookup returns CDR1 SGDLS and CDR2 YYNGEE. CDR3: CASSAGTGDGYTF. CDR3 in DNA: TGTGCCAGCAGCGCCGGGACAGGGGATGGCTACACCTTC. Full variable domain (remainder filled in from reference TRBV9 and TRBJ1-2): DSGVTQTPKHLITATGQRVTLRCSPRSGDLSVYWYQQSLDQGLQFLIQYYNGEERAKGNILERFSAQQFPDLHSELNLSSLELGDSALYFCASSAGTGDGYTFGSGTRLTVV.

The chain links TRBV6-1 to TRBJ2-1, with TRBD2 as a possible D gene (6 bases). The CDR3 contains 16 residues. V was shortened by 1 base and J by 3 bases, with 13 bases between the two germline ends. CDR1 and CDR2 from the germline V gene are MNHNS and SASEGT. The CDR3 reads CASSEGRLEVYNEQFF. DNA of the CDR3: TGTGCCAGCAGTGAAGGGAGACTAGAAGTCTACAATGAGCAGTTCTTC.